Listed below are T cell receptor beta chains from one sample, sequenced in a study of technical replicates of blood from a few donors. Repertoires were generated with immunoSEQ multiplex PCR, while TCRdb's copy carries only in-frame clones and drops some. The sample consists of some 30,000 clones, just over 90% of them appearing once. Material: PBMCs. The receptor source for this set is a human donor in good health. Some clones in this sample may be carry-over from other donors' samples. CDR3s include the opening cysteine and the closing phenylalanine or tryptophan. D genes are given only for firm matches. Clone size, where shown, is once, few, many, or a class for clones that have expanded.

d_call: NA
j_call: TRBJ2-1
clone_size: NA
v_call: TRBV7-2
cdr3_nt: TGTGCCAGCAGCCAAAACCCCGACAGCTACAATGAGCAGTTCTTC
cdr3_aa: CASSQNPDSYNEQFF

d_call: TRBD2
j_call: TRBJ2-5
clone_size: NA
v_call: TRBV6-5
cdr3_nt: TGTGCCAGCAGTTCCGGACTAGCGGGAGGAGAGACCCAGTACTTC
cdr3_aa: CASSSGLAGGETQYF

d_call: TRBD1
j_call: TRBJ1-5
clone_size: NA
v_call: TRBV27
cdr3_nt: TGTGCCAGCAGTTCCGTCGGACAGGGTAATCAGCCCCAGCATTTT
cdr3_aa: CASSSVGQGNQPQHF

d_call: TRBD2
j_call: TRBJ2-7
clone_size: NA
v_call: TRBV5-8
cdr3_nt: TGTGCCAGCAGCTCCACTAGCGGGAGGGTCCGGAGGGAGCAGTACTTC
cdr3_aa: CASSSTSGRVRREQYF

d_call: NA
j_call: TRBJ1-2
clone_size: NA
v_call: TRBV21-1
cdr3_nt: TGTGCCAGCAGCAAAGGCGCCAACTATGGCTACACCTTC
cdr3_aa: CASSKGANYGYTF

d_call: NA
j_call: TRBJ2-1
clone_size: NA
v_call: TRBV2
cdr3_nt: TGTGCCAGCAGTGCTAGACTAATCTACAATGAGCAGTTCTTC
cdr3_aa: CASSARLIYNEQFF

d_call: NA
j_call: TRBJ1-1
clone_size: NA
v_call: TRBV30
cdr3_nt: TGTGCCTGGAGGGGCTTAGGGGGAGGGAGCACTGAAGCTTTCTTT
cdr3_aa: CAWRGLGGGSTEAFF

d_call: NA
j_call: TRBJ2-7
clone_size: once
v_call: TRBV7-3
cdr3_nt: TGTGCCAGCAGCCGTAGTGGGAGCAACTACGAGCAGTACTTC
cdr3_aa: CASSRSGSNYEQYF

d_call: NA
j_call: TRBJ1-6
clone_size: NA
v_call: TRBV5-4
cdr3_nt: TGTGCCAGCAGCATAAAACACCAGGATTCACCCCTCCACTTT
cdr3_aa: CASSIKHQDSPLHF

d_call: TRBD2
j_call: TRBJ2-1
clone_size: NA
v_call: TRBV5-1
cdr3_nt: TGCGCCAGCGCCAGCGGGGGGGGGTACAATGAGCAGTTCTTC
cdr3_aa: CASASGGGYNEQFF

d_call: TRBD1
j_call: TRBJ1-6
clone_size: NA
v_call: TRBV7-2
cdr3_nt: TGTGCCAGCAGCTTATGGGACAGCTATTCACCCCTCCACTTT
cdr3_aa: CASSLWDSYSPLHF

d_call: NA
j_call: TRBJ1-3
clone_size: NA
v_call: TRBV4-3
cdr3_nt: TGCGCCAGCAGCCAAGATTCGGTCGCTGGAAACACCATATATTTT
cdr3_aa: CASSQDSVAGNTIYF

d_call: TRBD1
j_call: TRBJ2-3
clone_size: NA
v_call: TRBV6-1
cdr3_nt: TGTGCCAGCAGTGATCGGGGGACAGGGGGCAGGGATACGCAGTATTTT
cdr3_aa: CASSDRGTGGRDTQYF

d_call: NA
j_call: TRBJ2-1
clone_size: NA
v_call: TRBV7-3
cdr3_nt: TGTGCCAGCAGCTTTAGCAGGGGTAACTACAATGAGCAGTTCTTC
cdr3_aa: CASSFSRGNYNEQFF

d_call: TRBD1
j_call: TRBJ2-7
clone_size: NA
v_call: TRBV7-3
cdr3_nt: TGTGCCAGCAGCTTACAGGGGGCGGGTGAGCAGTACTTC
cdr3_aa: CASSLQGAGEQYF

d_call: TRBD1
j_call: TRBJ2-7
clone_size: NA
v_call: TRBV5-1
cdr3_nt: TGCGCCAGCAGCTCGAGAGACAGGGTCGACGAGCAGTACTTC
cdr3_aa: CASSSRDRVDEQYF

d_call: NA
j_call: TRBJ1-2
clone_size: NA
v_call: TRBV29-1
cdr3_nt: TGCAGCGTTGTAGTGCAACTCTATGGCTACACCTTC
cdr3_aa: CSVVVQLYGYTF

d_call: NA
j_call: TRBJ2-7
clone_size: NA
v_call: TRBV6-1
cdr3_nt: TGTGCCAGCAGTGATCGGTTCTCCAACTACGAGCAGTACTTC
cdr3_aa: CASSDRFSNYEQYF

d_call: NA
j_call: TRBJ2-6
clone_size: NA
v_call: TRBV5-1
cdr3_nt: TGCGCCAGCAGCTTGAGGCCGACTTGGAGCTCTGGGGCCAACGTCCTGACTTTC
cdr3_aa: CASSLRPTWSSGANVLTF

d_call: NA
j_call: TRBJ2-6
clone_size: few
v_call: TRBV5-1
cdr3_nt: TGCGCCAGCAGCTTGGTCACGCGGGACTCTGGGGCCAACGTCCTGACTTTC
cdr3_aa: CASSLVTRDSGANVLTF

d_call: TRBD1
j_call: TRBJ1-1
clone_size: NA
v_call: TRBV18
cdr3_nt: TGTGCCAGCTCTCATGACGAAAACAGGGGGGGAGCTTTCTTT
cdr3_aa: CASSHDENRGGAFF

d_call: TRBD2
j_call: TRBJ2-3
clone_size: NA
v_call: TRBV7-2
cdr3_nt: TGTGCCAGCAGGAAAAGGGTCCCTAGCGGGGGAGCCACAGATACGCAGTATTTT
cdr3_aa: CASRKRVPSGGATDTQYF

d_call: TRBD1
j_call: TRBJ1-1
clone_size: NA
v_call: TRBV29-1
cdr3_nt: TGCAGCGTTGTAAGGGGGGACAGCCTGAACACTGAAGCTTTCTTT
cdr3_aa: CSVVRGDSLNTEAFF

d_call: NA
j_call: TRBJ2-5
clone_size: few
v_call: TRBV5-4
cdr3_nt: TGTGCCAGCAGCTTGGGACTGGAACAAGAGACCCAGTACTTC
cdr3_aa: CASSLGLEQETQYF

d_call: NA
j_call: TRBJ2-2
clone_size: NA
v_call: TRBV7-2
cdr3_nt: TGTGCCAGCAGCTTAGTCGGCGGGGATGTCACCGGGGAGCTGTTTTTT
cdr3_aa: CASSLVGGDVTGELFF

d_call: TRBD2
j_call: TRBJ2-5
clone_size: NA
v_call: TRBV5-4
cdr3_nt: TGTGCCAGCAGCAAAGCCGTGGCTAGCGGATACCAAGAGACCCAGTACTTC
cdr3_aa: CASSKAVASGYQETQYF

d_call: NA
j_call: TRBJ2-5
clone_size: NA
v_call: TRBV18
cdr3_nt: TGTGCCAGCTCACCACGTGACTACAGCCCCGAGACCCAGTACTTC
cdr3_aa: CASSPRDYSPETQYF

d_call: TRBD1
j_call: TRBJ2-2
clone_size: NA
v_call: TRBV5-8
cdr3_nt: TGTGCCAGCAGCAAGACAGGGCGCGGCACCGGGGAGCTGTTTTTT
cdr3_aa: CASSKTGRGTGELFF

d_call: NA
j_call: TRBJ2-3
clone_size: NA
v_call: TRBV11-1
cdr3_nt: TGTGCCAGCAGCTTATACACAGGGCCAGATACGCAGTATTTT
cdr3_aa: CASSLYTGPDTQYF

d_call: TRBD1
j_call: TRBJ1-2
clone_size: once
v_call: TRBV6-5
cdr3_nt: TGTGCCAGCAGCCCGACAGGGCGAGTCGGTGGCTACACCTTC
cdr3_aa: CASSPTGRVGGYTF

d_call: TRBD1
j_call: TRBJ2-5
clone_size: NA
v_call: TRBV7-3
cdr3_nt: TGTGCCAGCAGCCCCCGCCGCGTGACAGGGGAAGAGACCCAGTACTTC
cdr3_aa: CASSPRRVTGEETQYF

d_call: TRBD2
j_call: TRBJ2-3
clone_size: NA
v_call: TRBV6-1
cdr3_nt: TGTGCCAGCAGTGTCCCCGGGCGGGGGGGAGATACGCAGTATTTT
cdr3_aa: CASSVPGRGGDTQYF

d_call: NA
j_call: TRBJ2-2
clone_size: NA
v_call: TRBV2
cdr3_nt: TGTGCCAGCAGTGTCCCGGCAGGGGCTAACACCGGGGAGCTGTTTTTT
cdr3_aa: CASSVPAGANTGELFF

d_call: TRBD2
j_call: TRBJ2-7
clone_size: NA
v_call: TRBV6-6
cdr3_nt: TGTGCCAGCAGTTACTCCCCCGCGGGGGGTGAGCAGTACTTC
cdr3_aa: CASSYSPAGGEQYF

d_call: NA
j_call: TRBJ1-1
clone_size: NA
v_call: TRBV7-8
cdr3_nt: TGTGCCAGCAGCTTAGCTTCGGGAGAAATGAACACTGAAGCTTTCTTT
cdr3_aa: CASSLASGEMNTEAFF

d_call: TRBD1
j_call: TRBJ2-7
clone_size: NA
v_call: TRBV5-1
cdr3_nt: TGCGCCAGCAGCTTCGGACAGGGTGTTTACGAGCAGTACTTC
cdr3_aa: CASSFGQGVYEQYF

d_call: NA
j_call: TRBJ1-1
clone_size: NA
v_call: TRBV7-2
cdr3_nt: TGTGCCAGCAGCCGTGGACAGAACACTGAAGCTTTCTTT
cdr3_aa: CASSRGQNTEAFF

d_call: TRBD1
j_call: TRBJ1-1
clone_size: large
v_call: TRBV4-1
cdr3_nt: TGCGCCAGCAGCTTAGGGACAGGGGGTGCTGAAGCTTTCTTT
cdr3_aa: CASSLGTGGAEAFF

d_call: TRBD1
j_call: TRBJ1-2
clone_size: NA
v_call: TRBV15
cdr3_nt: TGTGCCACCCAAGGGACAGGGGCCTCTAACTATGGCTACACCTTC
cdr3_aa: CATQGTGASNYGYTF

d_call: NA
j_call: TRBJ1-6
clone_size: NA
v_call: TRBV2
cdr3_nt: TGTGCCAGCAGTGAAGGCGGGTATAATTCACCCCTCCACTTT
cdr3_aa: CASSEGGYNSPLHF